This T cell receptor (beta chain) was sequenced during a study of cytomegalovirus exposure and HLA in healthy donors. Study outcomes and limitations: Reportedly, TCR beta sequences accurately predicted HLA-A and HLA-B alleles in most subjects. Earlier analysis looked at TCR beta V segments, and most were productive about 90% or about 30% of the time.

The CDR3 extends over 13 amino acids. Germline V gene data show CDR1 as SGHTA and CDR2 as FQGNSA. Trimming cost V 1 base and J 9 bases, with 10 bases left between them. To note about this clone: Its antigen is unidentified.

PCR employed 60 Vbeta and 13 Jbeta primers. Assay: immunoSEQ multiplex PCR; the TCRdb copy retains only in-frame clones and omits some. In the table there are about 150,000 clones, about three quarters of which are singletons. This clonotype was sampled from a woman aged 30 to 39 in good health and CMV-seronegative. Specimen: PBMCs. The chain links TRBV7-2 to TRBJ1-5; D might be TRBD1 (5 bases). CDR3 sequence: CASSLELGRPQHF. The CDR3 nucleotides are TGTGCCAGCAGCTTAGAATTGGGGCGGCCCCAGCATTTT. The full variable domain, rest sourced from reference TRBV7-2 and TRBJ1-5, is GAGVSQSPSNKVTEKGKDVELRCDPISGHTALYWYRQSLGQGLEFLIYFQGNSAPDKSGLPSDRFSAERTGGSVSTLTIQRTQQEDSAVYLCASSLELGRPQHFGDGTRLSIL.